This TCR beta chain was captured by sequencing in a study of vaccination effects on CD4 cells after COVID-19. Study context: The study obtained samples from a couple of convalescent patients 16 days and one week before vaccination.

Before sequencing, viral peptide pools were used by the ViraFEST assay to expand antigen-specific CD4+ T cells. When less than 11 days of culture had elapsed, CD4+ T cells were isolated. PCR confirmed that the person was infected with SARS-CoV-2 between March and December 2020. Method: immunoSEQ multiplex PCR; TCRdb's copy keeps in-frame clones and lacks some. The table has about 45,000 clones, approximately 72% seen once; the top ten hold about 32%. Germline values: CDR1 KGHSH, CDR2 LQKENI. The CDR3 loop spans 14 amino acids. Trimming took off 3 bases at V and 7 bases at J, with 13 bases between the two ends. On this clone: Its target is not known.

Study-level results: The study found marked clonal contraction of infection- and vaccine-induced clones late after vaccination. The study, lacking early post-infection timepoints, had few convalescent patients. New vaccine-induced clones dominated post-vaccine spike-reactive clones in convalescents.

This receptor was identified in a human donor who had a prior SARS-CoV-2 infection. The gene calls are TRBV18 and TRBJ1-5; D unresolved. The sample was CD4+ T cells from PBMCs cultured with a peptide pool, taken before COVID-19 vaccination. The DNA of the CDR3 is TGTGCCAGCTCACCGTTCGAGACCACGCAGCCCCAGCATTTT. Protein: CASSPFETTQPQHF. Full variable domain (rest looked up from reference TRBV18 and TRBJ1-5): NAGVMQNPRHLVRRRGQEARLRCSPMKGHSHVYWYRQLPEEGLKFMVYLQKENIIDESGMPKERFSAEFPKEGPSILRIQQVVRGDSAAYFCASSPFETTQPQHFGDGTRLSIL.